The 26 T cell receptor beta chains listed next were all sequenced from one sample in a study of radiation and T cells in renal cell carcinoma. Documented time point: baseline pretreatment blood. Specified treatment: 15 Gy SBRT to primary tumor, nephrectomy 4 weeks later. Produced via immunoSEQ multiplex PCR; TCRdb's table is partial and in-frame only. This table holds 100,000 to 150,000 clones, approximately 78% found once. This specimen was blood, taken from a patient whose treatment included radiotherapy and nephrectomy. These TCRs come from a woman in her sixties or seventies with renal cell carcinoma.

The chain has TRBV18 and TRBJ1-3, with D perhaps TRBD1 (6 bases). CDR1 and CDR2 (germline): KGHSH, LQKENI. The V end lost 8 bases, the J end lost 1 base, and 18 bases lay between the germline ends. This CDR3 contains 16 residues. The CDR3 region is CASPDSFLFSGNTIYF. The CDR3 nucleotides are TGTGCCAGCCCGGACAGCTTTCTTTTTTCTGGAAACACCATATATTTT. The full variable domain, in which reference TRBV18 and TRBJ1-3 provide the parts outside the CDR3, is NAGVMQNPRHLVRRRGQEARLRCSPMKGHSHVYWYRQLPEEGLKFMVYLQKENIIDESGMPKERFSAEFPKEGPSILRIQQVVRGDSAAYFCASPDSFLFSGNTIYFGEGSWLTVV.

In DNA form, the CDR3 reads TGTGCCAGCAGGACAGCTACTATGAACACTGAAGCTTTCTTT. Its protein is CASRTATMNTEAFF. V gene TRBV6-1 combines with J gene TRBJ1-1; tentative D call: TRBD1 (5 bases). CDR3 size: 14 residues. V was clipped by 6 bases and J by 0 bases, with 11 bases between them. CDR1 and CDR2 from the germline V gene are MNHNS and SASEGT.

The V gene is TRBV5-1, the J gene TRBJ1-1; 9 nucleotides match TRBD1. Unmatched junction bases numbered 3, after V lost 2 bases and J lost 4 bases. Germline CDR1 reads SGHRS; CDR2 reads YFSETQ. CDR3 length equals 14 residues. The CDR3, as DNA: TGCGCCAGCAGCTTTAGACAGGGGGGCACTGAAGCTTTCTTT. The encoded protein is CASSFRQGGTEAFF.

The rearrangement joins TRBV11-2 to TRBJ2-3; the D call may be TRBD1 or TRBD2 (5 bases each). Germline loops: CDR1 SGHAT, CDR2 FQNNGV. CDR3 length: 15 residues. Trimming removed 1 base from V and 4 bases from J, with 12 bases in between. CDR3 nucleotide sequence: TGTGCCAGCAGCTTAGGGGCGTCGGGGCCAGATACGCAGTATTTT. Translated: CASSLGASGPDTQYF. Supplemented by reference TRBV11-2 and TRBJ2-3, the full variable domain reads EAGVAQSPRYKIIEKRQSVAFWCNPISGHATLYWYQQILGQGPKLLIQFQNNGVVDDSQLPKDRFSAERLKGVDSTLKIQPAKLEDSAVYLCASSLGASGPDTQYFGPGTRLTVL.

The chain links TRBV9 to TRBJ2-1; D gene unclear. The length of the CDR3 is 13 residues. Germline V gives CDR1 SGDLS, CDR2 YYNGEE. The ends were cut back, 2 bases at V and 9 bases at J, with 12 bases in the middle. CDR3: CASSVTLVGEQFF. The CDR3 DNA follows: TGTGCCAGCAGCGTCACCCTAGTTGGTGAGCAGTTCTTC.

J is TRBJ2-7 and V is TRBV7-9; D is unclear. The germline gives CDR1 SEHNR, CDR2 FQNEAQ (reference sequence). V dropped 2 bases and J dropped 0 bases, with 8 bases sitting between them. The CDR3 is made up of 14 amino acids. The CDR3 DNA is TGTGCCAGCAGCTTAACCCAGGACTCCTACGAGCAGTACTTC. Amino acids: CASSLTQDSYEQYF.

The count of this clone is one. The chain employs TRBV4-1 and TRBJ2-1, with D unresolved. The ends were cut back, 1 base at V and 2 bases at J, with 12 bases in the middle. Germline assignment: CDR1 MGHRA and CDR2 YSYEKL. CDR3 size: 16 residues. The CDR3 DNA reads as TGCGCCAGCAGCCAAGGACCCAGCTTAACCTACAATGAGCAGTTCTTC. Residues: CASSQGPSLTYNEQFF.

The chain couples TRBV18 to TRBJ2-7; tentative D call: TRBD2 (5 bases). CDR1 is KGHSH, CDR2 LQKENI, per germline. Trimming stripped 5 bases from V and 2 bases from J, with 13 bases between. The CDR3 is made up of 14 amino acids. Here the CDR3 DNA reads TGTGCCAGCTCAGCGGGCACGTGGACCTACGAGCAGTACTTC. Its protein is CASSAGTWTYEQYF.

This chain uses TRBV28 with TRBJ2-5; maybe TRBD1 (6 bases). This CDR3 has 14 residues. V was pared by 2 bases and J by 2 bases, with 9 bases between. Germline V gives CDR1 MDHEN, CDR2 SYDVKM. CDR3: CASSLTGIQETQYF. CDR3 DNA: TGTGCCAGCAGTTTAACAGGGATACAAGAGACCCAGTACTTC. Using reference TRBV28 and TRBJ2-5 for the parts outside the CDR3, the full variable domain is DVKVTQSSRYLVKRTGEKVFLECVQDMDHENMFWYRQDPGLGLRLIYFSYDVKMKEKGDIPEGYSVSREKKERFSLILESASTNQTSMYLCASSLTGIQETQYFGPGTRLLVL.

The chain joins TRBV6-5 to TRBJ1-3, with 7 bases lining up with TRBD1. In germline, CDR1 is MNHEY, CDR2 SVGAGI. The J segment lost 3 bases and the V segment lost 2 bases, leaving 7 bases of the junction unmatched. This CDR3 is built from 16 residues. CDR3 in DNA: TGTGCCAGCAGTTACGGTGGCAGGGGGATTGGAAACACCATATATTTT. It yields the protein CASSYGGRGIGNTIYF.

The rearrangement joins TRBV6-1 to TRBJ2-7; the D call may be TRBD1 or TRBD2 (5 bases each). Per the germline V gene, CDR1 is MNHNS and CDR2 is SASEGT. The germline V and J ends were trimmed by 3 bases and 5 bases, with 11 bases remaining between them. This CDR3 is built from 13 residues. DNA for the CDR3: TGTGCCAGCAGTGACCCAGGGACGGACGAGCAGTACTTC. This codes for CASSDPGTDEQYF.

The chain uses TRBV6-1 and TRBJ1-5, with a tentative D call TRBD1 (6 bases). Germline CDR1 and CDR2: MNHNS and SASEGT. Between the trimmed V and J ends, which lost 2 bases and 5 bases, there was a span of 13 bases. CDR3 length: 15 residues. For the CDR3, the DNA is TGTGCCAGCAGTGAAATCCGGGACAATTATCAGCCCCAGCATTTT. The encoded protein is CASSEIRDNYQPQHF.

The chain is built from TRBV4-3 and TRBJ2-4; 9 bases map to TRBD2. J gave up 0 bases and V 2 bases, and 11 bases lay outside the gene matches. This CDR3 spans 19 amino acids. Germline V lookup: CDR1 LGHNA, CDR2 YSLEER. CDR3 nucleotides: TGCGCCAGCAGCCAATCCCTGGCGGGAGGGACTCTAGCCAAAAACATTCAGTACTTC. Encoded protein: CASSQSLAGGTLAKNIQYF.

V is TRBV7-6 and J is TRBJ2-7, with D perhaps TRBD2 (6 bases). Per germline, CDR1 SGHVS and CDR2 FNYEAQ. This CDR3 is 13 amino acids long. Trimming pared 2 bases from V and 2 bases from J, leaving 7 bases between. The CDR3 coding sequence is TGTGCCAGCAGCTTACCGGGGGCCTACGAGCAGTACTTC. Translated: CASSLPGAYEQYF.

This clone was detected only a few times. The gene calls are TRBV18 and TRBJ2-3, with unresolved D. The germline CDR1 and CDR2 sequences are KGHSH and LQKENI. The length of the CDR3 is 16 residues. V gave up 2 bases and J gave up 1 base, with 13 bases separating them. The CDR3 nucleotides read TGTGCCAGCTCACCAATGTCCGCTTCTCGCACAGATACGCAGTATTTT. Its protein is CASSPMSASRTDTQYF.

The V call is TRBV6-1, the J call TRBJ2-3; TRBD1 is a possible D gene (6 bases). The V end was cut by 2 bases, the J end by 0 bases, with 9 bases between. Germline assignment: CDR1 MNHNS and CDR2 SASEGT. The CDR3 spans 15 residues. The CDR3 DNA follows: TGTGCCAGCAGTGAACAGGGGCCTAGCACAGATACGCAGTATTTT. It yields the protein CASSEQGPSTDTQYF.

The chain has TRBV28 and TRBJ2-6, with 10 bases matching TRBD1. Per the germline V gene, CDR1 is MDHEN and CDR2 is SYDVKM. CDR3 length: 18 residues. With 3 bases clipped from V and 0 bases from J, the junction kept 5 bases outside the gene matches. The DNA of the CDR3 is TGTGCCAGCAGTTTCCGGGACAGGGGCCTCTCTGGGGCCAACGTCCTGACTTTC. Translation: CASSFRDRGLSGANVLTF.

The chain employs TRBV19 and TRBJ1-1; D perhaps matches TRBD1 (5 bases). The CDR3 totals 13 residues. V was cut by 3 bases and J by 2 bases, with 7 bases left in between. Germline V CDR1 and CDR2: LNHDA, SQIVND (reference sequence). CDR3 sequence: CASSIGTNTEAFF. The CDR3 DNA reads as TGTGCCAGTAGTATCGGGACCAACACTGAAGCTTTCTTT.

The chain couples TRBV28 to TRBJ2-3, with TRBD2 identical over 11 bases. The J segment lost 14 bases and the V segment lost 11 bases, leaving 18 bases of the junction unmatched. CDR1 MDHEN and CDR2 SYDVKM come from the germline V gene. The CDR3 consists of 14 residues. The CDR3 protein is CASSDLAGGLRRYF. The CDR3, as DNA: TGTGCCTCTTCGGATCTAGCGGGGGGCCTTCGACGGTATTTT.

V is TRBV21-1 and J is TRBJ1-1; TRBD1 reflects the table's D call only, with no check against the DNA. TRBV21-1 is a pseudogene segment. This CDR3 is 16 amino acids long. For the CDR3, the DNA is TGTGCCAGCAGCGCACGGACAGGGGGTTCCGACACTGAAGCTTTCTTT. Translation: CASSARTGGSDTEAFF.

The chain combines TRBV15 with TRBJ2-7; D is undetermined. Germline V lookup: CDR1 LNHNV, CDR2 YYDKDF (reference sequence). Trimming stripped 1 base from V and 5 bases from J, with 12 bases between. This CDR3 has 14 amino acids. CDR3: CATSRGGTADEQYF. The CDR3 nucleotides are TGTGCCACCAGCAGAGGGGGAACGGCGGACGAGCAGTACTTC.

This clone appeared a few times. The chain carries TRBV5-1 and TRBJ2-7; 10 bases line up with TRBD2. After removal of 5 bases from V and 0 bases from J, the junction contained 5 bases not matched to a gene. CDR1 SGHRS and CDR2 YFSETQ come from the germline V gene. The CDR3 contains 15 residues. CDR3 region: CASRITSGASYEQYF. The CDR3 coding sequence is TGCGCCAGCAGAATAACTAGCGGGGCCTCCTACGAGCAGTACTTC.

This clone was seen once. The V and J genes are TRBV7-3 and TRBJ2-2, with 7 bases fitting TRBD2. The CDR3 is made up of 15 amino acids. Looked up from germline, CDR1 is SGHTA and CDR2 is FQGTGA. J was trimmed by 1 base and V by 2 bases; bases with no gene match: 1. Here the CDR3 reads CASSLLAVNTGELFF. The CDR3 nucleotides are TGTGCCAGCAGCTTACTAGCGGTGAACACCGGGGAGCTGTTTTTT.

This clone has only a few counts. V usage is TRBV6-5 and J usage is TRBJ1-1; D might be TRBD1 (5 bases). Germline V gene data show CDR1 as MNHEY and CDR2 as SVGAGI. The CDR3 sequence is 12 residues long. With 6 bases removed from V and 8 bases from J, the gap between germline ends came to 13 bases. DNA for the CDR3: TGTGCCAGCAGCCCCGGGACTTTAGAAGCTTTCTTT. Translated: CASSPGTLEAFF.

The CDR3 here is CASSLWTQNYGYTF. CDR3 DNA sequence: TGTGCCAGCAGCTTATGGACACAGAACTATGGCTACACCTTC. This rearrangement joins TRBV7-2 to TRBJ1-2; TRBD1 might be the D (5 bases). V was cut by 2 bases and J by 2 bases, with 9 bases left in between. The CDR3 spans 14 residues. Germline CDR1 and CDR2: SGHTA and FQGNSA. The full variable domain, with the rest looked up from reference TRBV7-2 and TRBJ1-2, is GAGVSQSPSNKVTEKGKDVELRCDPISGHTALYWYRQSLGQGLEFLIYFQGNSAPDKSGLPSDRFSAERTGGSVSTLTIQRTQQEDSAVYLCASSLWTQNYGYTFGSGTRLTVV.

The chain uses TRBV7-2 and TRBJ1-6; D is unclear. Deletions cut 5 bases from V and 8 bases from J, with 19 bases between. The CDR3 loop spans 16 amino acids. Germline CDR1 SGHTA, CDR2 FQGNSA. CDR3 nucleotides: TGTGCCAGCAGCCGCGGCAGCGCGGGTGTGGATTCACCCCTCCACTTT. It specifies CASSRGSAGVDSPLHF.